This T cell receptor beta chain was sequenced for a study of cytomegalovirus exposure and HLA in healthy donors. Study summary: According to later analysis, the same platform produced the roughly 120 validation and around 730 first-cohort repertoires.

Comments on this clone: Its antigen is still unknown.

Donors came from a validation cohort of over a hundred subjects, distinct from the first 666-subject cohort. Study conclusions and caveats: Listed as cytomegalovirus-associated were over 150 TCR beta chains. A later analysis found first-cohort TCR clusters tended to co-occur in the 130 or so validation repertoires.

V lost 2 bases and J lost 4; bases outside the gene matches: 4. Per germline, CDR1 LNHNV and CDR2 YYDKDF (reference sequence). The CDR3 is 15 residues long. The protocol was immunoSEQ multiplex PCR, while the TCRdb copy is restricted to in-frame clones and leaves out a portion. Here the sample spans 120,000 to 150,000 clones, about 88% being singletons. Sequencing was done on a sample of PBMCs. The TCR sequence derives from a woman aged 18-29 years in good health and CMV-seropositive. V usage is TRBV15 and J usage is TRBJ1-5; 8 positions match TRBD1. The DNA for the CDR3 is TGTGCCACCAGCAGACAGGGGGCGCTTAATCAGCCCCAGCATTTT. Its translation: CATSRQGALNQPQHF.